Presented here are 6 T cell receptor beta chains from one specimen sequenced in a study of OX40 agonist ivuxolimab in advanced cancers. Using immunoSEQ multiplex PCR, the repertoire was profiled, and TCRdb retains in-frame clones only, with some absent. The table shows 60,000 to 75,000 clones, with over 80% occurring only once. The sample was CD4+ or CD8+ T cells sorted from blood, taken in a trial of the OX40 agonist ivuxolimab. These receptor sequences come from an adult with an advanced solid tumor such as melanoma, head and neck, liver or kidney cancer.

The V gene is TRBV28, the J gene TRBJ2-1; 10 nucleotides line up with TRBD1. Germline assignment: CDR1 MDHEN and CDR2 SYDVKM. This CDR3 spans 16 amino acids. J was trimmed by 3 bases and V by 10 bases; bases with no gene match: 12. The CDR3 sequence: CAILSGTGVSYNEQFF. In DNA, the CDR3 is TGTGCCATATTAAGTGGGACAGGGGTTAGCTACAATGAGCAGTTCTTC.

This chain connects TRBV5-8 to TRBJ2-4, with D perhaps TRBD2 (6 bases). This CDR3 spans 15 amino acids. Germline V lookup: CDR1 SGHTS, CDR2 YDEGEE. Trimming removed 4 bases from V and 7 bases from J, with 18 bases in between. In nucleotides, the CDR3 is TGTGCCAGCAGCCCAAGGGTCCACGGGAGTAACATTCAGTACTTC. This gives the protein CASSPRVHGSNIQYF.

This chain connects TRBV7-8 to TRBJ2-1, with D unclear. V shed 7 bases and J shed 8 bases, with 15 bases lying between them. The germline gives CDR1 SGHVS, CDR2 FQNEAQ. The length of the CDR3 is 13 residues. DNA of the CDR3: TGTGCCAGCACCTTTTCGGGTGTGGATGAGCAGTTCTTC. As protein: CASTFSGVDEQFF.

The V gene is TRBV11-2, the J gene TRBJ2-1, with 7 bases that match TRBD2. J gave up 2 bases and V 1 base, and 5 bases lay outside the gene matches. CDR3 length: 16 amino acids. Germline values: CDR1 SGHAT, CDR2 FQNNGV. CDR3 DNA: TGTGCCAGCAGCTTAGTTGTCAGCGGGGCCTACAATGAGCAGTTCTTC. Its translation is CASSLVVSGAYNEQFF.

DNA for the CDR3: TGTGCCAGCAGCCCGGACCTGAGCTCCTACAATGAGCAGTTCTTC. It codes for CASSPDLSSYNEQFF. The gene calls are TRBV4-2 and TRBJ2-1, with D hard to call. CDR1 and CDR2 (germline): LGHNA, YNFKEQ. The CDR3 has 15 residues. V gave up 4 bases and J gave up 0 bases, with 10 bases separating them.

The gene calls are TRBV7-9 and TRBJ1-2; tentative D call: TRBD1 (6 bases). CDR3 size: 16 residues. V lost 6 bases to trimming and J lost 1 base, with 18 bases between them. CDR1 and CDR2 from the germline V gene are SEHNR and FQNEAQ (reference sequence). In DNA, the CDR3 is TGTGCCAGCAGGCGCGAGGGGGAGAATTTTAACTATGGCTACACCTTC. Translating it yields CASRREGENFNYGYTF.